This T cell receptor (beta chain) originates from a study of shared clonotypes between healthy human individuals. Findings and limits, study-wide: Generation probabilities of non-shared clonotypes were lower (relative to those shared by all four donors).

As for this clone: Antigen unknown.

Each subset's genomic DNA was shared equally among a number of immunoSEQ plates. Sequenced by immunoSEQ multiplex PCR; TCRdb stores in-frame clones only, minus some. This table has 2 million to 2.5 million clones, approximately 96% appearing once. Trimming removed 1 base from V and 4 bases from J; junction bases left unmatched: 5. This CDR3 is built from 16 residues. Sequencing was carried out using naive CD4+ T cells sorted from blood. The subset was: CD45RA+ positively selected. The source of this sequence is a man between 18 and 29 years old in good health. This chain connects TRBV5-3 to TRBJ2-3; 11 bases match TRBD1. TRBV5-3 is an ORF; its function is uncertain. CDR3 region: CARSLPGQGVPDTQYF. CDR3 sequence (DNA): TGTGCCAGAAGCTTGCCGGGACAGGGGGTTCCAGATACGCAGTATTTT.